These 6 T cell receptor beta chains share one sample of origin, sequenced in a study of early T cells in non-severe SARS-CoV-2 infection (dated by TCRdb to the early 2020s). Receptors were amplified or captured by 5' RACE. TCRdb names NextSeq 500 as the instrument used. Using fastp at Q25 and MiXCR, TCRdb reprocessed the public reads and kept productive beta chains. A single entry per CDR3 protein holds the most common genes and DNA from its merged rows. Here the sample has about 42,000 distinct CDR3 sequences; 7.1% occur a single time. The ten largest clones take up 4.7% of the sample. The sample was whole blood. The receptor source for this set is an adult who was a healthcare worker with PCR-confirmed SARS-CoV-2 infection or an uninfected control (not recorded which).

This CDR3 reads CSARNRDYQPQHF. CDR3 sequence (DNA): TGCAGTGCTAGAAACAGGGATTATCAGCCCCAGCATTTT. The rearrangement uses TRBV20-1 and TRBJ1-5; perhaps TRBD1 as D (6 bases). The CDR3 extends over 13 amino acids. Trimming pared 2 bases from V and 5 bases from J, leaving 10 bases between. CDR1 and CDR2 from the germline V gene are DFQATT and SNEGSKA (reference sequence).

This chain's CDR3 is CASSLGGLEYNEQFF. The CDR3 DNA reads TGTGCCAGCAGCCTGGGGGGACTGGAGTACAATGAGCAGTTCTTC. V gene TRBV7-9 combines with J gene TRBJ2-1; D is perhaps TRBD2 (6 bases). This CDR3 comprises 15 residues. Deletions cut 5 bases from V and 4 bases from J, with 15 bases between. Germline V gene data show CDR1 as SEHNR and CDR2 as FQNEAQ (reference sequence).

This clonotype was picked up a small number of times. This chain connects TRBV7-2 to TRBJ2-3; D uncertain. The CDR3 loop spans 15 amino acids. The ends were cut back, 2 bases at V and 2 bases at J, with 11 bases in the middle. Germline CDR1 is SGHTA and CDR2 is FQGNSA. Here the CDR3 reads CASSLISRATDTQYF. CDR3 DNA sequence: TGTGCCAGCAGCTTAATCTCCCGCGCCACAGATACGCAGTATTTT. The whole variable domain, remainder taken from reference TRBV7-2 and TRBJ2-3, is GAGVSQSPSNKVTEKGKDVELRCDPISGHTALYWYRQSLGQGLEFLIYFQGNSAPDKSGLPSDRFSAERTGGSVSTLTIQRTQQEDSAVYLCASSLISRATDTQYFGPGTRLTVL.

This clonotype has a count of ten or more. The genes are TRBV5-8 and TRBJ2-1, with a tentative D call TRBD2 (5 bases). Between the trimmed V and J ends, which lost 4 bases and 5 bases, there was a span of 13 bases. CDR1 SGHTS and CDR2 YDEGEE come from the germline V gene. The CDR3 covers 14 residues. CDR3 nucleotide sequence: TGTGCCAGCAGCCCCGGACTGGAGAACAATGAGCAGTTCTTC. This sequence encodes CASSPGLENNEQFF.

Only a few counts were recorded for this clonotype. The V and J genes are TRBV19 and TRBJ1-2, with a weak D call TRBD1 (5 bases). Trimming shortened V by 4 bases and J by 6 bases, and 12 bases separated the two germline ends. CDR1 and CDR2 (germline): LNHDA, SQIVND (reference sequence). The CDR3 totals 13 residues. In nucleotides, the CDR3 is TGTGCCAGTAGTAGGGGCAGGAACCATGGCTACACCTTC. It codes for CASSRGRNHGYTF.

The chain uses TRBV19 and TRBJ2-7; 8 bases agree with TRBD1. CDR1 is LNHDA, CDR2 SQIVND, per germline (reference sequence). Trimming took 7 bases from V and 2 from J; bases not matched to a gene: 4. The CDR3 runs to 13 residues. The CDR3 reads CASKGTGTYEQYF. The CDR3 DNA is TGTGCCAGTAAGGGGACAGGCACCTACGAGCAGTACTTC.